These T cell receptor beta chains were read from a single sample in a study of blood T cell repertoires in COVID-19. Produced via immunoSEQ multiplex PCR; TCRdb's table is partial and in-frame only. The repertoire includes about 160,000 clones, roughly 93% of them detected once, and around 2.1% sits in the top ten. The source material was peripheral blood. These receptors came from a man between 18 and 35 years old with acute or convalescent COVID-19. Both conserved end residues are part of each CDR3. The D gene is left open where the match is weak. Only part of the rows carry a size: once, few, many, or a class if the clone is expanded.

TRBV5-1	12	NA	NA	TRBJ1-1	CASSSTNTEAFF	TGCGCCAGCAGCTCAACAAACACTGAAGCTTTCTTT
TRBV4-1	16	NA	TRBD1	TRBJ2-7	CASSRNPGTGGSEQYF	TGCGCCAGCAGCCGCAATCCCGGGACAGGGGGCTCCGAGCAGTACTTC
TRBV5-1	12	NA	NA	TRBJ2-7	CASSLGPLEQYF	TGCGCCAGCAGCTTGGGCCCACTCGAGCAGTACTTC
TRBV3-1/TRBV3-2	14	NA	NA	TRBJ2-2	CASAGLWNTGELFF	TGTGCCTCAGCGGGCCTATGGAACACCGGGGAGCTGTTTTTT
TRBV9	17	NA	TRBD2	TRBJ2-1	CASSSRTSESSYNEQFF	TGTGCCAGCAGCTCTCGGACTAGCGAAAGCTCCTACAATGAGCAGTTCTTC
TRBV2	15	NA	NA	TRBJ1-5	CASTEQGPNNQPQHF	TGTGCCAGCACGGAGCAGGGGCCGAACAATCAGCCCCAGCATTTT
TRBV5-1	13	NA	TRBD2	TRBJ2-7	CASTLAGADEQYF	TGCGCCAGCACCCTAGCGGGAGCGGACGAGCAGTACTTC
TRBV2	13	NA	NA	TRBJ1-4	CASRLDGVEKLFF	TGTGCCAGCAGGCTTGACGGGGTTGAAAAACTGTTTTTT
TRBV5-4	18	NA	TRBD2	TRBJ2-2	CASSPGTSGGAGAGELFF	TGTGCCAGCAGCCCCGGGACTAGCGGGGGGGCCGGGGCCGGGGAGCTGTTTTTT
TRBV12-3/TRBV12-4	13	NA	NA	TRBJ2-1	CASREGQYNEQFF	TGTGCCAGCAGGGAAGGACAGTACAATGAGCAGTTCTTC
TRBV6-6	12	once	NA	TRBJ1-3	CASQLSGNTIYF	TGTGCCAGCCAGTTAAGTGGAAACACCATATATTTT
TRBV29-1	15	NA	NA	TRBJ2-3	CSVIRTDTYTDTQYF	TGCAGCGTGATAAGGACGGACACTTACACAGATACGCAGTATTTT
TRBV24-1	14	NA	TRBD1	TRBJ2-3	CATSRTGVPDTQYF	TGTGCCACCAGTCGGACAGGGGTGCCAGATACGCAGTATTTT
TRBV5-1	17	NA	TRBD2	TRBJ2-1	CASSWPSGREVINEQFF	TGCGCCAGCAGCTGGCCCTCTGGGCGGGAGGTTATCAATGAGCAGTTCTTC
TRBV19	14	NA	TRBD2	TRBJ2-2	CASISGRAPGELFF	TGTGCCAGTATAAGCGGGAGGGCCCCCGGGGAGCTGTTTTTT
TRBV27	16	NA	TRBD2	TRBJ2-2	CASSTSGTSGTGELFF	TGTGCCAGCAGTACCTCCGGGACTAGCGGCACCGGGGAGCTGTTTTTT